Here is one T cell receptor beta chain with its context. The data are from a study of blood T cell repertoires in COVID-19. Across the whole study: Donors in the United States, Italy and Spain gave samples during acute or convalescent COVID-19.

The protocol was immunoSEQ multiplex PCR, while the TCRdb copy is restricted to in-frame clones and leaves out a portion. The sample lists fewer than 60,000 clones; about four fifths were seen once. In germline, CDR1 is MNHEY, CDR2 SMNVEV (reference sequence). Trimming cost V 3 bases and J 8 bases, with 13 bases left between them. This CDR3 is built from 13 residues. The TCR sequence derives from a man aged 60-69 years with acute or convalescent COVID-19. The J gene is TRBJ1-1, the V gene TRBV27; D perhaps matches TRBD1 (6 bases). The sample was peripheral blood. This chain's CDR3 is CASSFGPGQEAFF. The CDR3 region has the DNA TGTGCCAGCAGTTTCGGCCCGGGACAAGAAGCTTTCTTT.